The 14 T cell receptor beta chains below all came from one sample that was sequenced in a study of T-cell reconstitution after alpha-beta-depleted transplantation in children. During its preparation, the TCRbeta library received unique molecular identifiers. Each CDR3 protein is one row after TCRdb ran MiXCR on the PCR reads. The data hold approximately 97,000 distinct CDR3 sequences, with approximately 5.4% observed a single time. The source material was PBMCs, mostly from graft donor cells, sampled 60 days after TCRalphabeta/CD19-depleted stem cell transplant. Receptor source: a female patient between 2 and 15 years old who had a stem cell transplant for Fanconi anemia, so the T cells may come from the graft donor.

The sample holds many counts of this clonotype. The CDR3 DNA reads TGTGCCAGCTCCCGGACTATCTACAATGAGCAGTTCTTC. Its translation is CASSRTIYNEQFF. The J gene is TRBJ2-1, the V gene TRBV18; a possible D gene is TRBD2 (6 bases). The germline V gene encodes CDR1 KGHSH and CDR2 LQKENI. Trimming took 6 bases from V and 3 from J, leaving 9 bases between them. This CDR3 comprises 13 residues.

The table lists this clonotype with many counts. The V gene is TRBV12-3 or TRBV12-4, the J gene TRBJ2-5, with TRBD2 matching over 10 bases. J lost 3 bases, V lost 5 bases, and 9 bases had no gene match. There are 16 residues in the CDR3. CDR3 residues: CASSGRLAGGEETQYF. The CDR3 DNA follows: TGTGCCAGCAGTGGGCGACTAGCGGGCGGAGAAGAGACCCAGTACTTC.

This clonotype was counted at least ten times. The V gene is TRBV6-1, the J gene TRBJ2-2; the D gene is possibly TRBD2 (6 bases). The V gene lost 6 bases and the J gene lost 6 bases, with 14 bases spanning the gap. The CDR3 covers 14 residues. Germline-derived CDR1 and CDR2 are MNHNS and SASEGT. DNA of the CDR3: TGTGCCAGCAGCCGGGACTCGACCTCCGGGGAGCTGTTTTTT. Encoded protein: CASSRDSTSGELFF.

The chain joins TRBV6-2 or TRBV6-3 to TRBJ2-3; no clear D gene. The CDR3 totals 17 residues. Germline V lookup: CDR1 MNHEY, CDR2 SVGEGT. The V gene lost 0 bases and the J gene lost 6 bases, with 19 bases spanning the gap. For the CDR3, the DNA is TGTGCCAGCAGTTACTCTTCCAGCCATTTCACCGGGGATACGCAGTATTTT. As protein: CASSYSSSHFTGDTQYF.

This clonotype was counted between two and nine times. This sequence joins TRBV10-3 and TRBJ2-5; TRBD2 aligns across 11 bases. Germline assignment: CDR1 ENHRY and CDR2 SYGVKD. J gave up 4 bases and V 2 bases, and 0 bases lay outside the gene matches. The CDR3 totals 14 residues. The CDR3 spells CAISETSGRETQYF. The CDR3, as DNA: TGTGCCATCAGTGAGACTAGCGGGAGAGAGACCCAGTACTTC.

The sample holds a few counts of this clonotype. The chain recombines TRBV28 with TRBJ1-4; weak D call: TRBD1 (6 bases). Germline assignment: CDR1 MDHEN and CDR2 SYDVKM. The CDR3 runs to 15 residues. Trimming took 6 bases from V and 8 from J, leaving 19 bases between them. The CDR3 DNA is TGTGCCAGCAGCAAACTTCGGACAGTCGGCGAAAAACTGTTTTTT. As protein: CASSKLRTVGEKLFF.

This clonotype was detected many times. The rearrangement links TRBV6-2 or TRBV6-3 to TRBJ2-1; TRBD1 is a possible D gene (6 bases). The CDR3 loop spans 18 amino acids. Germline CDR1 is MNHEY and CDR2 is SVGEGT. Trimming left V 0 bases short and J 2 bases short, with 17 bases between. This chain's CDR3 is CASSYSNSYAGAYNEQFF. CDR3 in DNA: TGTGCCAGCAGTTACTCGAACAGTTATGCAGGGGCCTACAATGAGCAGTTCTTC.

This clonotype was seen more than once but under ten times. The genes are TRBV29-1 and TRBJ1-5; TRBD1 might be the D (6 bases). Trimming took off 2 bases at V and 2 bases at J, with 16 bases between the two ends. Looked up from germline, CDR1 is SQVTM and CDR2 is ANQGSEA. The CDR3 has 16 amino acids. In nucleotides, the CDR3 is TGCAGCGTTGAACAACTTATGACAGGTGGCAATCAGCCCCAGCATTTT. Residues: CSVEQLMTGGNQPQHF.

This clonotype has a count of ten or more. J is TRBJ2-7 and V is TRBV5-1, with D uncertain. This CDR3 has 12 amino acids. With 3 bases removed from V and 2 bases from J, the gap between germline ends came to 6 bases. Germline V gives CDR1 SGHRS, CDR2 YFSETQ. CDR3 in amino acids: CASSSPTYEQYF. In nucleotides, the CDR3 is TGCGCCAGCAGCTCGCCCACCTACGAGCAGTACTTC. The complete variable domain, with remaining parts taken from reference TRBV5-1 and TRBJ2-7, reads KAGVTQTPRYLIKTRGQQVTLSCSPISGHRSVSWYQQTPGQGLQFLFEYFSETQRNKGNFPGRFSGRQFSNSRSEMNVSTLELGDSALYLCASSSPTYEQYFGPGTRLTVT.

The J gene is TRBJ2-1, the V gene TRBV29-1; D unresolved. The CDR3 has 8 amino acids. Germline V gives CDR1 SQVTM, CDR2 ANQGSEA. Trimming shortened V by 8 bases and J by 9 bases, and 5 bases separated the two germline ends. This chain's CDR3 is CSSSEQFF. The CDR3 bases are TGCAGCAGTTCTGAGCAGTTCTTC.

This clonotype has ten or more counts. This sequence joins TRBV6-6 and TRBJ1-2, with D possibly matching TRBD1 (5 bases). Germline values: CDR1 MNHNY, CDR2 SVGAGI (reference sequence). Trimming took off 6 bases at V and 4 bases at J, with 15 bases between the two ends. CDR3 length: 14 residues. DNA of the CDR3: TGTGCCAGCAGGAGAGGGGTGGAAGGCTATGGCTACACCTTC. This codes for CASRRGVEGYGYTF.

In its sample, this clonotype was seen a few times. This chain connects TRBV7-2 to TRBJ2-7; 9 nucleotides line up with TRBD1. The CDR3 length is 14 residues. Germline lookup yields CDR1 SGHTA and CDR2 FQGNSA. V shed 4 bases, J shed 4 bases, and the junction held 5 bases outside the gene matches. CDR3 sequence (DNA): TGTGCCAGCAGCTCAGGGACAGGGAGGTACGAGCAGTACTTC. This gives the protein CASSSGTGRYEQYF.

This clonotype was picked up a small number of times. The rearrangement links TRBV7-9 to TRBJ2-5; possible D gene TRBD2, 5 bases. Germline CDR1 and CDR2: SEHNR and FQNEAQ (reference sequence). The CDR3 spans 15 residues. Trimming left V 0 bases short and J 4 bases short, with 12 bases between. For the CDR3, the DNA is TGTGCCAGCAGCTTAGCGCTTTATGAGGGAGAGACCCAGTACTTC. Translation: CASSLALYEGETQYF.

This clonotype was found a few times. The chain is built from TRBV7-9 and TRBJ2-5, with TRBD2 matching over 8 bases. CDR3 length: 14 residues. The V segment lost 6 bases and the J segment 2 bases; nucleotides outside the gene matches: 5. Germline-derived CDR1 and CDR2 are SEHNR and FQNEAQ (reference sequence). The CDR3 here is CASSPGGEQETQYF. CDR3 coding DNA: TGTGCCAGCAGTCCGGGGGGGGAGCAAGAGACCCAGTACTTC.